The 23 T cell receptor beta chains below all came from one sample that was sequenced in a study of chemoradiotherapy in HPV16-positive cancers. TCRdb keeps only in-frame clones here, not all; method: immunoSEQ multiplex PCR. The sample shows about 39,000 clones, 76% of them seen only once. Specimen: blood, collected from a patient who underwent chemoradiotherapy. Receptors originate from a human donor with HPV-associated anogenital cancer.

The CDR3 region has the DNA TGCGCCAGCAGCTTGGCCGGATTCAGTACCTACGAGCAGTACTTC. Amino acids: CASSLAGFSTYEQYF. The chain employs TRBV5-1 and TRBJ2-7, with D uncertain. Germline V gene sequence: CDR1 SGHRS, CDR2 YFSETQ. Trimming left V 0 bases short and J 2 bases short, with 12 bases between. The CDR3 spans 15 residues. The whole variable domain, filled in from reference TRBV5-1 and TRBJ2-7, reads KAGVTQTPRYLIKTRGQQVTLSCSPISGHRSVSWYQQTPGQGLQFLFEYFSETQRNKGNFPGRFSGRQFSNSRSEMNVSTLELGDSALYLCASSLAGFSTYEQYFGPGTRLTVT.

This clone has more than one count but fewer than ten. This chain uses TRBV9 with TRBJ1-3, with D perhaps TRBD1 (5 bases). Germline CDR1 is SGDLS and CDR2 is YYNGEE. Trimming stripped 0 bases from V and 0 bases from J, with 7 bases between. The CDR3 is made up of 15 amino acids. Here the CDR3 reads CASSVEGDSGNTIYF. CDR3 in DNA: TGTGCCAGCAGCGTAGAAGGGGACTCTGGAAACACCATATATTTT.

This clone is a singleton in its sample. The CDR3 DNA sequence: TGTGCCATCAGACAGGGGGCCTACGAGCAGTACTTC. The encoded protein is CAIRQGAYEQYF. This sequence joins TRBV10-3 and TRBJ2-7, with 8 nucleotides matching TRBD1. Germline V gene lookup returns CDR1 ENHRY and CDR2 SYGVKD. The junction had 0 bases not matched to a gene; V was cut back by 6 bases and J by 2 bases. The CDR3 is made up of 12 amino acids.

The chain's CDR3 is CATSREGARGGELFF. The DNA of the CDR3 is TGTGCCACCAGCAGAGAGGGGGCTCGGGGCGGGGAGCTGTTTTTT. The V and J genes are TRBV15 and TRBJ2-2; D might be TRBD1 (6 bases). The CDR3 sequence is 15 residues long. Looked up from germline, CDR1 is LNHNV and CDR2 is YYDKDF (reference sequence). V was trimmed by 0 bases and J by 7 bases, leaving 12 bases between them.

The chain uses TRBV9 and TRBJ1-3; D gene uncertain. CDR3 length: 16 amino acids. Germline V lookup: CDR1 SGDLS, CDR2 YYNGEE. V lost 4 bases and J 2 bases, leaving 16 bases between the germline ends. CDR3 sequence: CASSPSPTRTGNTIYF. As DNA, the CDR3 is TGTGCCAGCAGCCCGTCCCCCACAAGAACTGGAAACACCATATATTTT.

The V and J genes are TRBV7-8 and TRBJ1-4; possible D gene TRBD1, 5 bases. Germline assignment: CDR1 SGHVS and CDR2 FQNEAQ. With 2 bases removed from V and 0 bases from J, the gap between germline ends came to 10 bases. The CDR3 runs to 16 residues. The CDR3 nucleotides read TGTGCCAGCAGCTTAAGGGGACTAACAACTAATGAAAAACTGTTTTTT. Protein sequence: CASSLRGLTTNEKLFF.

V and J are TRBV6-4 and TRBJ2-3; TRBD1 aligns across 9 bases. This CDR3 is 14 amino acids long. V was clipped by 4 bases and J by 6 bases; unmatched bases: 5. Germline CDR1 is MRHNA and CDR2 is SNTAGT. The CDR3 loop is CASSATGGGDTQYF. The CDR3 bases are TGTGCCAGCAGTGCGACAGGGGGTGGGGATACGCAGTATTTT.

The CDR3 here is CASSLSLASGQETQYF. The CDR3 nucleotides are TGTGCCAGCAGTTTATCGCTTGCTAGCGGTCAAGAGACCCAGTACTTC. The chain uses TRBV27 and TRBJ2-5; TRBD2 matches at 7 bases. Germline-derived CDR1 and CDR2 are MNHEY and SMNVEV (reference sequence). V lost 0 bases to trimming and J lost 2 bases; unmatched junction nucleotides: 6. This CDR3 contains 16 residues.

The chain uses TRBV7-9 and TRBJ1-1; 7 bases align to TRBD1. With 2 bases clipped from V and 5 bases from J, the junction kept 2 bases outside the gene matches. The CDR3 loop spans 13 amino acids. The V gene's germline CDR1 is SEHNR and CDR2 FQNEAQ (reference sequence). CDR3 sequence: CASSLQGGTEAFF. As DNA, the CDR3 is TGTGCCAGCAGCTTACAGGGGGGGACTGAAGCTTTCTTT. Full variable domain (missing parts from reference TRBV7-9 and TRBJ1-1): DTGVSQNPRHKITKRGQNVTFRCDPISEHNRLYWYRQTLGQGPEFLTYFQNEAQLEKSRLLSDRFSAERPKGSFSTLEIQRTEQGDSAMYLCASSLQGGTEAFFGQGTRLTVV.

V gene TRBV5-1 combines with J gene TRBJ2-7, with TRBD1 matching over 11 bases. This CDR3 is built from 14 residues. From germline, CDR1 is SGHRS and CDR2 YFSETQ. The trim removed 5 bases at V and 3 bases at J, leaving 4 bases unmatched. This CDR3 is CASRPGTGGYEQYF. The CDR3 DNA reads TGCGCCAGCAGACCCGGGACAGGGGGCTACGAGCAGTACTTC.

This clone occurred once. The chain combines TRBV5-1 with TRBJ2-3; tentatively, D is TRBD1 (5 bases). Germline CDR1 SGHRS, CDR2 YFSETQ. This CDR3 spans 16 amino acids. The V gene lost 0 bases and the J gene lost 2 bases, with 13 bases spanning the gap. The CDR3 coding sequence is TGCGCCAGCAGCTTGGGGCAGGGTGGACCCACAGATACGCAGTATTTT. Translated, it gives CASSLGQGGPTDTQYF.

The chain couples TRBV6-5 to TRBJ2-7; 7 nucleotides agree with TRBD1. The V and J ends lost 0 bases and 0 bases, in that order; junction bases with no gene match: 5. The CDR3 sequence is 16 residues long. Germline V CDR1 and CDR2: MNHEY, SVGAGI. CDR3 in amino acids: CASSYSSGGSSYEQYF. Written as DNA, the CDR3 is TGTGCCAGCAGTTACTCATCAGGGGGTAGCTCCTACGAGCAGTACTTC.

The sample holds a few counts of this clone. The V call is TRBV4-1, the J call TRBJ1-1; 9 bases match TRBD1. Germline V gene sequence: CDR1 MGHRA, CDR2 YSYEKL. The CDR3 spans 16 residues. V lost 3 bases to trimming and J lost 4 bases; unmatched junction nucleotides: 9. The CDR3 region is CASSHVQGAPGTEAFF. The CDR3 bases are TGCGCCAGCAGCCATGTACAGGGGGCGCCAGGCACTGAAGCTTTCTTT.

The V gene is TRBV7-9, the J gene TRBJ2-7; TRBD1 matches 7 bases. CDR1 is SEHNR and CDR2 is FQNEAQ in the germline V gene (reference sequence). The CDR3 consists of 16 residues. J gave up 0 bases and V 5 bases, and 10 bases lay outside the gene matches. The DNA for the CDR3 is TGTGCCAGCAGCCTGGCCGGGACAGCGAGCTCCTACGAGCAGTACTTC. Its protein product is CASSLAGTASSYEQYF.

The chain has TRBV5-4 and TRBJ1-3, with D possibly matching TRBD1 (5 bases). The ends were cut back, 4 bases at V and 1 base at J, with 12 bases in the middle. The CDR3 has 15 amino acids. Germline V gene data show CDR1 as SGHNT and CDR2 as YYREEE (reference sequence). CDR3 DNA sequence: TGTGCCAGCAGCCGATACGGGGGGTCTGGAAACACCATATATTTT. Translation gives CASSRYGGSGNTIYF. Using reference TRBV5-4 and TRBJ1-3 for the parts outside the CDR3, the full variable domain is ETGVTQSPTHLIKTRGQQVTLRCSSQSGHNTVSWYQQALGQGPQFIFQYYREEENGRGNFPPRFSGLQFPNYSSELNVNALELDDSALYLCASSRYGGSGNTIYFGEGSWLTVV.

The chain has TRBV6-1 and TRBJ2-2, with TRBD1 as a possible D gene (6 bases). The CDR3 has 15 residues. Trimming took off 4 bases at V and 4 bases at J, with 13 bases between the two ends. In germline, CDR1 is MNHNS, CDR2 SASEGT. The DNA of the CDR3 is TGTGCCAGCAGTGCTTTTTTAGGGGGCACCGGGGAGCTGTTTTTT. It encodes CASSAFLGGTGELFF.

The V gene is TRBV9, the J gene TRBJ2-3; 13 bases map to TRBD2. Losses at the gene ends were 3 bases for V and 5 bases for J; bases not matched to a gene: 6. This CDR3 has 16 residues. Germline V gene sequence: CDR1 SGDLS, CDR2 YYNGEE. The CDR3 reads CASSAPGLAGRDTQYF. CDR3 nucleotide sequence: TGTGCCAGCAGCGCGCCGGGACTAGCGGGGCGAGATACGCAGTATTTT.

This clone was observed once. The rearrangement joins TRBV11-2 to TRBJ2-3; D possibly corresponds to TRBD1 (6 bases). Germline values: CDR1 SGHAT, CDR2 FQNNGV. The CDR3 length is 14 residues. V lost 5 bases and J 0 bases, leaving 9 bases between the germline ends. The CDR3 sequence: CASSTGQSTDTQYF. DNA for the CDR3: TGTGCCAGCAGCACAGGACAGAGCACAGATACGCAGTATTTT.

The gene calls are TRBV9 and TRBJ2-7, with D possibly matching TRBD1 (5 bases). This CDR3 comprises 13 residues. The germline gives CDR1 SGDLS, CDR2 YYNGEE. V was shortened by 0 bases and J by 10 bases, with 14 bases between the two germline ends. The CDR3 region is CASSVGVVGLQYF. The CDR3, as DNA: TGTGCCAGCAGCGTAGGGGTTGTGGGGCTACAGTACTTC.

This clone was observed a few times. The chain uses TRBV7-9 and TRBJ1-4; 8 positions agree with TRBD1. Germline values: CDR1 SEHNR, CDR2 FQNEAQ (reference sequence). J was trimmed by 7 bases and V by 5 bases; bases with no gene match: 6. CDR3 length: 14 residues. The CDR3 DNA is TGTGCCAGCAGCCACGGACAGGGTGCTGAAAAACTGTTTTTT. It translates to CASSHGQGAEKLFF.

The chain joins TRBV5-1 to TRBJ1-5, with D perhaps matching TRBD1 (6 bases). CDR3 size: 14 residues. Germline assignment: CDR1 SGHRS and CDR2 YFSETQ. V was cut by 4 bases and J by 3 bases, with 11 bases left in between. For the CDR3, the DNA is TGCGCCAGCAGCGCGGACAGCCCCAATCAGCCCCAGCATTTT. This encodes CASSADSPNQPQHF.

The genes are TRBV11-2 and TRBJ1-2; 8 positions agree with TRBD1. The V gene end was trimmed by 4 bases and the J gene end by 5 bases; junction bases not matched to a gene: 9. Germline-derived CDR1 and CDR2 are SGHAT and FQNNGV. The CDR3 spans 15 residues. CDR3 loop: CASSSYGQGAYGYTF. In DNA, the CDR3 is TGTGCCAGCAGCTCCTATGGACAGGGAGCATATGGCTACACCTTC.

The V and J genes are TRBV13 and TRBJ1-2; weak D call: TRBD1 (5 bases). Trimming cost V 1 base and J 4 bases, with 13 bases left between them. The germline V gene has CDR1 PRHDT and CDR2 FYEKMQ (reference sequence). The CDR3 consists of 15 residues. CDR3 in DNA: TGTGCCAGCAGCTTAGATCTCGGACAAGTCTATGGCTACACCTTC. This gives the protein CASSLDLGQVYGYTF.